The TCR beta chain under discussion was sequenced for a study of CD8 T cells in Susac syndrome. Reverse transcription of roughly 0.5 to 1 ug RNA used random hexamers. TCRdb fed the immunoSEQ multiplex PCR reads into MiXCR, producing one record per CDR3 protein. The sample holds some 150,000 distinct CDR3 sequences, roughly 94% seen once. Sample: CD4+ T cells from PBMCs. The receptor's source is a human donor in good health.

The CDR3 spells CASSLRGTYADTQYF. The CDR3 nucleotides read TGCGCCAGCAGCTTGCGGGGGACCTACGCCGATACGCAGTATTTT. V is TRBV5-1 and J is TRBJ2-3, with TRBD2 as a possible D gene (6 bases). The germline V gene encodes CDR1 SGHRS and CDR2 YFSETQ. This CDR3 comprises 15 residues. Trimming took off 1 base at V and 6 bases at J, with 15 bases between the two ends.